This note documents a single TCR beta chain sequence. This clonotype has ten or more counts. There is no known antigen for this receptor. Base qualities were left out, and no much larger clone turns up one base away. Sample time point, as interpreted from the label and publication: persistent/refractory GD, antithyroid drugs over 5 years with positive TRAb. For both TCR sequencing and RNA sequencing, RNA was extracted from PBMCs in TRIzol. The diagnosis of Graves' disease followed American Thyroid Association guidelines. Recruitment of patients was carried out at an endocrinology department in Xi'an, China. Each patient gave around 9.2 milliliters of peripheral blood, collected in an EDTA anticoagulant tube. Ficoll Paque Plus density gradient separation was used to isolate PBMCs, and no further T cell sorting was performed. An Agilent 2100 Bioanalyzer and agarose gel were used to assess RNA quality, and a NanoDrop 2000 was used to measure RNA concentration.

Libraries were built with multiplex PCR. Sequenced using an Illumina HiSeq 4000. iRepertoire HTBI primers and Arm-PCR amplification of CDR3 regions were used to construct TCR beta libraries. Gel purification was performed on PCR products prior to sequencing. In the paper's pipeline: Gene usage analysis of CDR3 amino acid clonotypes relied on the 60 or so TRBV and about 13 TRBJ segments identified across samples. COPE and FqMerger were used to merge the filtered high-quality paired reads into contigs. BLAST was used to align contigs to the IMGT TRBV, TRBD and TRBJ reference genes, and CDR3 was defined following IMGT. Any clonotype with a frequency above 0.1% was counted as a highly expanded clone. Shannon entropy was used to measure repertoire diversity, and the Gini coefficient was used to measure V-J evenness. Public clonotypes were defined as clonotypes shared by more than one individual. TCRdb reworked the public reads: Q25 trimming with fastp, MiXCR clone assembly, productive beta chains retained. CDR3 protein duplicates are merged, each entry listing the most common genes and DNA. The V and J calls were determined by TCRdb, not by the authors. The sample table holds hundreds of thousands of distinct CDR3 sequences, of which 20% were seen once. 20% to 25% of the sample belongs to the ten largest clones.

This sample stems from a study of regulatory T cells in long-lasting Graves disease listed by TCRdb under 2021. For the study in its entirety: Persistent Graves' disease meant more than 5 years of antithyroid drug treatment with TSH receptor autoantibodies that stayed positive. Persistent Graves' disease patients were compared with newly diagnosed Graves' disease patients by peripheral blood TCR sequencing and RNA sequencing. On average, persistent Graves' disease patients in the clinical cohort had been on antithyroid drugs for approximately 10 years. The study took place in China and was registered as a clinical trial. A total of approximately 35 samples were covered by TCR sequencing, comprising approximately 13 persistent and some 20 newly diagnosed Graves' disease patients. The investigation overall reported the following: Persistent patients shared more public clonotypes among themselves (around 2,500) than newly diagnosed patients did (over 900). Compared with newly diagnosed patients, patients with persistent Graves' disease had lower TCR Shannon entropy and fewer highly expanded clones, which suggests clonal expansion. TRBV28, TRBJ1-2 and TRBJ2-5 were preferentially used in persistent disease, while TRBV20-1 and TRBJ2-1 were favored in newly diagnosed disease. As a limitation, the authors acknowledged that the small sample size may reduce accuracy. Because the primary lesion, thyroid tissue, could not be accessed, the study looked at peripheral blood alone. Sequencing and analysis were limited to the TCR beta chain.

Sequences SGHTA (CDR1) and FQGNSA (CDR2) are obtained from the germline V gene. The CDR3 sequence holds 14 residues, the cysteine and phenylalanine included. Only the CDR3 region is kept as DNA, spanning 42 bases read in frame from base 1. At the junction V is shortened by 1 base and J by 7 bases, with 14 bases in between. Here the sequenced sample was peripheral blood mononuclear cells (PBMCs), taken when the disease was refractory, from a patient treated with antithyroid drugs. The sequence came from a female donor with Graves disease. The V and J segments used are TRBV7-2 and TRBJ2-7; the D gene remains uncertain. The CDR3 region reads CASSLDIWANEQYF. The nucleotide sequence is TGTGCCAGCAGCTTAGATATTTGGGCGAATGAGCAGTACTTC.